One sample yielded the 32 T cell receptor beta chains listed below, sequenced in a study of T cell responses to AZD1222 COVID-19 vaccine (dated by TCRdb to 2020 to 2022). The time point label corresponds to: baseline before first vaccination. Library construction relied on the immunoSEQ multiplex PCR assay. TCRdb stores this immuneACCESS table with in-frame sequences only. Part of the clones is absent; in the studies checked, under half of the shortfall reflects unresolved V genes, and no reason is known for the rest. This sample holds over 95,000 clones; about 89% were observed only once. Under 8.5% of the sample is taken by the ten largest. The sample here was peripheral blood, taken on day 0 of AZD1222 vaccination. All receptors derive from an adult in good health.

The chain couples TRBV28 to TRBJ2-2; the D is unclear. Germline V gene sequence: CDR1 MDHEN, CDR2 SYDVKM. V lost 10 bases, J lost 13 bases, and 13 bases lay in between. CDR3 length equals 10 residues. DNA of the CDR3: TGTGCCATCGGGTCCCTCAGGCTGTTTTTT. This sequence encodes CAIGSLRLFF. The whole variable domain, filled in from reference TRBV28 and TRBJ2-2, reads DVKVTQSSRYLVKRTGEKVFLECVQDMDHENMFWYRQDPGLGLRLIYFSYDVKMKEKGDIPEGYSVSREKKERFSLILESASTNQTSMYLCAIGSLRLFFGEGSRLTVL.

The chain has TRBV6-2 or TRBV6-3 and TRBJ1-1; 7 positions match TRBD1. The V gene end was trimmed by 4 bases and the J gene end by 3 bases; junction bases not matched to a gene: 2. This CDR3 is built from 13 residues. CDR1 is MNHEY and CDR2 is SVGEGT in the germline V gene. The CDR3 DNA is TGTGCCAGCAGTTGGGACAGCTACACTGAAGCTTTCTTT. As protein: CASSWDSYTEAFF.

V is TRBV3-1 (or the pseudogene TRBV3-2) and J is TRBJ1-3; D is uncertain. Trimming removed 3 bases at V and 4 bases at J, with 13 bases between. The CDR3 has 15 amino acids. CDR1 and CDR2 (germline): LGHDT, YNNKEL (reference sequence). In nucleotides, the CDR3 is TGTGCCAGCAGCCAGCAGACATTGTGGGGAAACACCATATATTTT. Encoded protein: CASSQQTLWGNTIYF.

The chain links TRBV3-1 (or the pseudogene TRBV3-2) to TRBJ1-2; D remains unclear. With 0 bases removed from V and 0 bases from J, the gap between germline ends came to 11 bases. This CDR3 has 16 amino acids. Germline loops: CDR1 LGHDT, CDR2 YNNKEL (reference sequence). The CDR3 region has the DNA TGTGCCAGCAGCCAAGAAGCTGGAACAGCTAACTATGGCTACACCTTC. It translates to CASSQEAGTANYGYTF.

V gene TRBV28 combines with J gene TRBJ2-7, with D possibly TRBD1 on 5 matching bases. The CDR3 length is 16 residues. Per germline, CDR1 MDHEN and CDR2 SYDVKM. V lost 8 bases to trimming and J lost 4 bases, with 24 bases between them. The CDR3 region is CASGPRLGVSGYEQYF. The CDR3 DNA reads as TGTGCCAGCGGCCCCCGCCTAGGGGTAAGTGGGTACGAGCAGTACTTC.

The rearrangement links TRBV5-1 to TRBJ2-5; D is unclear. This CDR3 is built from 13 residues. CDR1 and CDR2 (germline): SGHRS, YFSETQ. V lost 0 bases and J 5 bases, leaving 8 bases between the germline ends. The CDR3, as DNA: TGCGCCAGCAGCTTGGCCGTAGGGGAGACCCAGTACTTC. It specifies CASSLAVGETQYF.

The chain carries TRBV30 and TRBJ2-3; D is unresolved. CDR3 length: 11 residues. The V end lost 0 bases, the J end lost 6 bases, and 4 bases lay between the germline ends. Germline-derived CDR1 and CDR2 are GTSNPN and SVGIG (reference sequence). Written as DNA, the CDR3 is TGTGCCTGGAGTGTGCGGGATACGCAGTATTTT. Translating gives CAWSVRDTQYF. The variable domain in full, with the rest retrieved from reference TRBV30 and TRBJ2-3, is SQTIHQWPATLVQPVGSPLSLECTVEGTSNPNLYWYRQAAGRGLQLLFYSVGIGQISSEVPQNLSASRPQDRQFILSSKKLLLSDSGFYLCAWSVRDTQYFGPGTRLTVL.

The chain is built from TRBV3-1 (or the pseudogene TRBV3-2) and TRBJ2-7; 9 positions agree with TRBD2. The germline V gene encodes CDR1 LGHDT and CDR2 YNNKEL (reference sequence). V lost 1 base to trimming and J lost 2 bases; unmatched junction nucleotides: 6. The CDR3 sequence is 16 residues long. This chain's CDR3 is CASSQAKGLAPYEQYF. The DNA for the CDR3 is TGTGCCAGCAGCCAAGCAAAGGGACTAGCTCCCTACGAGCAGTACTTC.

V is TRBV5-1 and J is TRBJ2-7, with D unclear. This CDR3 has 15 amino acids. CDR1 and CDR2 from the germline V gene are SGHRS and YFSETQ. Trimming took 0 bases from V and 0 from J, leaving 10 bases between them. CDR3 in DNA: TGCGCCAGCAGCTTGGCTCCGGGTTACTCCTACGAGCAGTACTTC. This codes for CASSLAPGYSYEQYF.

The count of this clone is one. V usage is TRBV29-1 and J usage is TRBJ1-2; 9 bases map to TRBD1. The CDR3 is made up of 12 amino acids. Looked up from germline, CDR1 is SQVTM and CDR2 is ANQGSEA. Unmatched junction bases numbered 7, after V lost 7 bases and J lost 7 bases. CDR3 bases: TGCAGCGCCGGGACAGGGTTTGGTGGCTACACCTTC. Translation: CSAGTGFGGYTF.

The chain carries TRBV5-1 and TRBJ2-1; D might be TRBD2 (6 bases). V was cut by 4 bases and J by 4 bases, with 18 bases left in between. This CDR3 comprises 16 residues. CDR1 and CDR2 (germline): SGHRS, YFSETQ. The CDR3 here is CASSPLSDSGYNEQFF. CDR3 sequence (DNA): TGCGCCAGCAGCCCCCTATCCGACAGCGGGTACAATGAGCAGTTCTTC. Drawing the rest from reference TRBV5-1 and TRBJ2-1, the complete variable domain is KAGVTQTPRYLIKTRGQQVTLSCSPISGHRSVSWYQQTPGQGLQFLFEYFSETQRNKGNFPGRFSGRQFSNSRSEMNVSTLELGDSALYLCASSPLSDSGYNEQFFGPGTRLTVL.

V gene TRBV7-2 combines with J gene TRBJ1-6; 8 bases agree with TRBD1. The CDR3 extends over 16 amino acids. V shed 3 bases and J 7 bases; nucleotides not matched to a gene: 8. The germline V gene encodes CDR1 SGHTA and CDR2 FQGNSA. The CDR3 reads CASSFRTGPENSPLHF. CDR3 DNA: TGTGCCAGCAGCTTCCGGACAGGGCCGGAAAATTCACCCCTCCACTTT.

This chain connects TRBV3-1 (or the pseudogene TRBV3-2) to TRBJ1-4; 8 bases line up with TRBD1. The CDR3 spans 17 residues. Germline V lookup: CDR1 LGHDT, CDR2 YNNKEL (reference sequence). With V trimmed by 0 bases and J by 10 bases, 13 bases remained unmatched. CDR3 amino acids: CASSQDGRGQGAAKLFF. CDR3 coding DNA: TGTGCCAGCAGCCAAGATGGTAGAGGACAGGGAGCCGCAAAACTGTTTTTT.

CDR3 nucleotide sequence: TGCGCCAGCAGCTTCGGCAGGGGGCCCTACGAGCAGTACTTC. Translating it yields CASSFGRGPYEQYF. This chain uses TRBV5-1 with TRBJ2-7; TRBD1 matches 8 bases. With 2 bases clipped from V and 2 bases from J, the junction kept 3 bases outside the gene matches. Germline CDR1 reads SGHRS; CDR2 reads YFSETQ. The CDR3 runs 14 residues.

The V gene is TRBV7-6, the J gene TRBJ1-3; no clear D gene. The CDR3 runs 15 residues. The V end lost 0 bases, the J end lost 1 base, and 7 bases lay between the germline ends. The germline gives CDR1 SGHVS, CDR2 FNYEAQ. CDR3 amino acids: CASSLARVSGNTIYF. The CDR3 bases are TGTGCCAGCAGCTTAGCTCGGGTATCTGGAAACACCATATATTTT.

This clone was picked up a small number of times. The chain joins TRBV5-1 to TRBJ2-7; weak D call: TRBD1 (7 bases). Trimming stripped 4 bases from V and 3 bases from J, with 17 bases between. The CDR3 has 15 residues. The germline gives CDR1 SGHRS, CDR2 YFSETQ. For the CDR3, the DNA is TGCGCCAGCAGCATTGCGGGACAGAGAATCTACGAGCAGTACTTC. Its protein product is CASSIAGQRIYEQYF.

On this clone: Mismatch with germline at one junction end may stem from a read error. This CDR3 reads CASNYRGQAGSGANVLTF. The DNA for the CDR3 is TGTGCCAGCAATTACAGGGGGCAGGCGGGCTCTGGGGCCAACGTCCTGACTTTC. The J gene is TRBJ2-6, the V gene TRBV6-2 or TRBV6-3, with 9 positions matching TRBD1. Per germline, CDR1 MNHEY and CDR2 SVGEGT. This CDR3 spans 18 amino acids.

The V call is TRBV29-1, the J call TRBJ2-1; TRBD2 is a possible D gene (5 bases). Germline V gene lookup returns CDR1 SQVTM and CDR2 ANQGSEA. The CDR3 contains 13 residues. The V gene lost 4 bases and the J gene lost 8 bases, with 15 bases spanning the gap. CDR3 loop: CSVGGLDMDEQFF. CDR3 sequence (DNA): TGCAGCGTTGGAGGGCTAGATATGGATGAGCAGTTCTTC.

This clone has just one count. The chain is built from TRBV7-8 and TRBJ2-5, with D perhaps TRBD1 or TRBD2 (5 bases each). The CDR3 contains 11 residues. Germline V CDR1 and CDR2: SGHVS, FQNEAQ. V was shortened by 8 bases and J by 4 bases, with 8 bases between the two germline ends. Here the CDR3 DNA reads TGTGCCAGCGGGGGAAGAGAGACCCAGTACTTC. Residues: CASGGRETQYF.

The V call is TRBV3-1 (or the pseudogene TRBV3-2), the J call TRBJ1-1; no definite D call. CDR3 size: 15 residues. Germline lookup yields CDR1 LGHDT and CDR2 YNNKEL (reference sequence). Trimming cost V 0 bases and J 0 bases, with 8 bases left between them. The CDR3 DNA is TGTGCCAGCAGCCAAGATCTCGGGGTGAACACTGAAGCTTTCTTT. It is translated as CASSQDLGVNTEAFF.

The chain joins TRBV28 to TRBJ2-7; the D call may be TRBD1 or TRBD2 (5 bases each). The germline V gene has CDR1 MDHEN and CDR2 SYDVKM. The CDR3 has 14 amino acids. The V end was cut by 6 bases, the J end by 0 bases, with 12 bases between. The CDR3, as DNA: TGTGCCAGCAGGCCTGGGACCGGCTCCTACGAGCAGTACTTC. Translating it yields CASRPGTGSYEQYF. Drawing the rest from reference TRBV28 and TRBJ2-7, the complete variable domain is DVKVTQSSRYLVKRTGEKVFLECVQDMDHENMFWYRQDPGLGLRLIYFSYDVKMKEKGDIPEGYSVSREKKERFSLILESASTNQTSMYLCASRPGTGSYEQYFGPGTRLTVT.

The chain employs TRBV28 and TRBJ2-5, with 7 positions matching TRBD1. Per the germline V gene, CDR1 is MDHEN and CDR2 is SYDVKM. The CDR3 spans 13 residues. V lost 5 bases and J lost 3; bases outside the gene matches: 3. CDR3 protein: CASSTTGEETQYF. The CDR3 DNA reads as TGTGCCAGCAGTACAACAGGGGAAGAGACCCAGTACTTC.

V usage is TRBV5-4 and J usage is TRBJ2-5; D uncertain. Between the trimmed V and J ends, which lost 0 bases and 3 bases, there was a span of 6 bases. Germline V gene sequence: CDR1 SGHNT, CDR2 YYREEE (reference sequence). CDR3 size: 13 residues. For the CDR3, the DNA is TGTGCCAGCAGCTTGGAGTCAGAAGAGACCCAGTACTTC. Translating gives CASSLESEETQYF.

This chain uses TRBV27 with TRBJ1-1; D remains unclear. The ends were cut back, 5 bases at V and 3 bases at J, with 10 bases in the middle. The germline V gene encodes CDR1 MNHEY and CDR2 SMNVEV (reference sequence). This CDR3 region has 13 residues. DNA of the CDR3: TGTGCCAGCAGTAAAAGGGTAGACACTGAAGCTTTCTTT. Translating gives CASSKRVDTEAFF.

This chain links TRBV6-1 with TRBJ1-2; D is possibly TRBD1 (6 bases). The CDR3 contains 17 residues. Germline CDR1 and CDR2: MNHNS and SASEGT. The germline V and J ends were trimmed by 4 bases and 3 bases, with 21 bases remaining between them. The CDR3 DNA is TGTGCCAGCAGTGGCCCCGGGTGGACAGCACAATACTATGGCTACACCTTC. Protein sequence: CASSGPGWTAQYYGYTF.

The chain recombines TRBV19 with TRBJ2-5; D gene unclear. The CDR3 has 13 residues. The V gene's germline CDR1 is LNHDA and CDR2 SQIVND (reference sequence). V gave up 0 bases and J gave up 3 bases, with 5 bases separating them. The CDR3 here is CASSIDPEETQYF. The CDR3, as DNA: TGTGCCAGTAGTATAGATCCGGAAGAGACCCAGTACTTC.

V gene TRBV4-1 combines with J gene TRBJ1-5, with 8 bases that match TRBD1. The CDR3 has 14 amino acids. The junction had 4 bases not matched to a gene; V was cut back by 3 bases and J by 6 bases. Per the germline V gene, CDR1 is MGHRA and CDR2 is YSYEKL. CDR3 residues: CASSHRQGSQPQHF. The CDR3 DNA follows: TGCGCCAGCAGCCACCGACAGGGGAGTCAGCCCCAGCATTTT.

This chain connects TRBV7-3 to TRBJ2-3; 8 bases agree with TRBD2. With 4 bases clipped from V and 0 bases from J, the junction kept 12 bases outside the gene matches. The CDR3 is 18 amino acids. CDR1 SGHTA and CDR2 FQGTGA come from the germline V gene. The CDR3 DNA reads TGTGCCAGCAGCTCCCCCGCTGGCGGGGGGCCGAGCACAGATACGCAGTATTTT. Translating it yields CASSSPAGGGPSTDTQYF. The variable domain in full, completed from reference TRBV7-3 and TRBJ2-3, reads GAGVSQTPSNKVTEKGKYVELRCDPISGHTALYWYRQSLGQGPEFLIYFQGTGAADDSGLPNDRFFAVRPEGSVSTLKIQRTERGDSAVYLCASSSPAGGGPSTDTQYFGPGTRLTVL.

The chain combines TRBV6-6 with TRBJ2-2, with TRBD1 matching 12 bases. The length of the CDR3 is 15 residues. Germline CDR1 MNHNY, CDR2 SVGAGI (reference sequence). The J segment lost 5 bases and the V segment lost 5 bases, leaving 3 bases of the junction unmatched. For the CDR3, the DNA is TGTGCCAGCAGTCCGGGACAGGGGGCGACCGGGGAGCTGTTTTTT. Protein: CASSPGQGATGELFF.

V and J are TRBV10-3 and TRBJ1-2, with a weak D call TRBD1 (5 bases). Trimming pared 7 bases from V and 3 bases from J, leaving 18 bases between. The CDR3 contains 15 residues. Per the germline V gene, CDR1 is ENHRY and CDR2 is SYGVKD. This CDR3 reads CAITSSTGEDYGYTF. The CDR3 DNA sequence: TGTGCCATCACCTCTTCTACAGGAGAGGACTATGGCTACACCTTC.

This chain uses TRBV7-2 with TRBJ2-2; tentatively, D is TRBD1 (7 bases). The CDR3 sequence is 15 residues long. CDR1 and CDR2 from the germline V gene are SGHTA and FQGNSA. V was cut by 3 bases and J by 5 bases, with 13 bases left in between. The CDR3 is CASSFLQGGTGELFF. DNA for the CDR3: TGTGCCAGCAGCTTTTTGCAGGGGGGAACCGGGGAGCTGTTTTTT.

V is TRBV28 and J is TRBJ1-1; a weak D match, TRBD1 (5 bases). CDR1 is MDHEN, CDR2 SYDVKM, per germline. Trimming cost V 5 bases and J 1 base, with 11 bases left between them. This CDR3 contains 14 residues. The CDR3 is CASSPTTGNTEAFF. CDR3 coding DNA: TGTGCCAGCAGTCCGACAACAGGGAACACTGAAGCTTTCTTT.